This TCR beta chain was documented in a study of blood T cells in healthy people across ages. General study points: PBMCs were not sorted, which prevented a conclusive comparison of naive versus antigen-experienced cells.

The second PCR ran roughly 6 to 11 cycles with a sample-barcoded 5' primer and J-beta primers. TCRdb redid the calling of the 5' RACE reads with MiXCR, one entry per CDR3 protein. This repertoire shows roughly 730,000 distinct CDR3 sequences, approximately 60% found once; its top ten account for 20% to 30%. About this clonotype itself: Antigen: not known.

The CDR3 length is 17 residues. Trimming left V 5 bases short and J 2 bases short, with 21 bases between. Each donor's blood draw was 7.5 to 10 milliliters of peripheral blood. The receptor was isolated from a man aged 40-55 years in good health. The chain couples TRBV12-3 or TRBV12-4 to TRBJ2-5, with D possibly TRBD2 on 5 matching bases. Source material: blood. Written as DNA, the CDR3 is TGTGCCAGCAGTCTCCCCCCCACGGGTCGGGGACAAGAGACCCAGTACTTC. It encodes CASSLPPTGRGQETQYF.